The T cell receptor (beta chain) under discussion was sequenced for a study of blood T cells in healthy people across ages. Study-level points and caveats: TCR beta diversity was tightly associated with the proportion of naive T cells.

As for this clonotype: Its antigen is unknown.

The sample, roughly 9.5 milliliters of peripheral blood, was drawn from each donor. Germline V gene data show CDR1 as ENHRY and CDR2 as SYGVKD. V shed 7 bases, J shed 3 bases, and the junction held 4 bases outside the gene matches. The CDR3 covers 14 residues. The second PCR ran about 6 to 12 cycles with a sample-barcoded 5' primer and J-beta primers. TCRdb re-analysed the 5' RACE reads in MiXCR, keeping a single row per CDR3 protein. Of 790,000 or so distinct CDR3 sequences listed, about 56% are singletons. What was sequenced was blood. The gene calls are TRBV10-3 and TRBJ2-3; 10 nucleotides agree with TRBD1. This sequence was found in a man aged 35 to 55 in good health. CDR3 in DNA: TGTGCCATCAAACCGGGACAGGGGACAGATACGCAGTATTTT. Its protein product is CAIKPGQGTDTQYF.